The entry that follows covers one T cell receptor (beta chain) sequence. The table lists this clonotype with a few counts. The antigen it binds to is not known. Within one base of it there is no much larger clone, and no base qualities were kept. The sample's treatment or condition, from its label and the paper: allogeneic hematopoietic cell transplantation with graft depleted of TCRalphabeta T cells and CD19 B cells. The transplant recipients were children given TCRalphabeta/CD19-depleted allogeneic hematopoietic cell grafts. The library was prepared using PCR. Sequenced using an Illumina HiSeq 2500. TCR libraries were prepared with molecular barcoding, using unique molecular identifiers to normalize TCRbeta repertoire quantification. TCRdb cleaned the public reads at Q25 with fastp, built clones with MiXCR and kept in-frame beta chains. Entries that share a CDR3 protein sequence are merged under the most common genes and DNA. The sample data list around 370,000 distinct CDR3 sequences, and about 17% of these were observed just once. The biggest ten clones account for around 43% of the sample.

This sample is drawn from a study of T-cell reconstitution after alpha-beta-depleted transplantation in children (TCRdb year 2016). In the study overall: T-cell immune reconstitution after TCRalphabeta/CD19-depleted allogeneic hematopoietic cell transplantation in children was quantitatively tracked in the study by means of TCR repertoire profiling.

Summary of the overall study and its limitations: Over subsequent months, a decline in hyperexpanded clone frequencies was noted, and after one year, T-cell counts and TCRbeta diversity were mostly ascribed to newly produced T cells. The apparently early alphabetaT-cell count recovery about two months after transplant was reportedly dependent on only several hundred rapidly expanded clones derived from non-depleted graft cells. The high TCRbeta diversity at day 60 in some patients was ascribed to recipient T cells and intrathymic progenitors that had survived conditioning.

Inclusive of the bounding cysteine and phenylalanine, the CDR3 is 12 residues long. Here the CDR3 DNA is all that survives: 36 bases in frame from base 1. From the germline V gene, CDR1 is MDHEN and CDR2 is SYDVKM. The V and J ends are trimmed by 6 bases and 3 bases, leaving 3 bases between them. The sequencing here drew on PBMCs, mostly from graft donor cells, taken 360 days after TCRalphabeta/CD19-depleted stem cell transplant. The receptor comes from a male patient between 2 and 15 years old who had a stem cell transplant for acute lymphoblastic leukemia, so the T cells may come from the graft donor. The chain is encoded by TRBV28 joined to TRBJ2-6; the D gene is unclear. This receptor has the CDR3 CASSGGANVLTF. The DNA reads as follows: TGTGCCAGCAGCGGTGGGGCCAACGTCCTGACTTTC.